This TCR beta chain was retrieved from a study of shared clonotypes between healthy human individuals. Study-wide findings and caveats: Few donors limited the genetic and exposure-history diversity represented.

Deep was the level at which the assay was run. Assay: immunoSEQ multiplex PCR; the TCRdb copy retains only in-frame clones and omits some. This sample has some 1.4 million clones, with 95% to 97% found just once. This CDR3 has 12 amino acids. V lost 3 bases to trimming and J lost 9 bases, with 9 bases between them. CDR1 is SEHNR, CDR2 FQNEAQ, per germline (reference sequence). With regard to this clone: The antigen is undetermined.

Sequenced: naive CD4+ T cells sorted from blood. As for subset: CD45RA+ positively selected. The rearrangement links TRBV7-9 to TRBJ1-5; possible D gene TRBD1, 5 bases. The clonotype originates from a man in his thirties or forties in good health. CDR3 in amino acids: CASSFDSLPQHF. CDR3 DNA: TGTGCCAGCAGCTTTGACAGCCTGCCCCAGCATTTT.